This T cell receptor beta chain is drawn from a study of cytomegalovirus exposure and HLA in healthy donors. Study conclusions and caveats: Reportedly, fewer N-insertions than the roughly 600-donor mean appeared in an Asian-associated ancestry cluster in a later analysis.

About this clone itself: Its specificity is not known.

Per germline, CDR1 MNHNS and CDR2 SASEGT. The CDR3 covers 15 residues. V lost 5 bases and J lost 0; bases outside the gene matches: 7. Primers: 60 Vbeta forward and 13 Jbeta reverse. Libraries were prepared by immunoSEQ multiplex PCR; TCRdb keeps only in-frame clonotypes and omits some of them. The data hold about 150,000 clones, with 75% to 90% observed a single time. The chain combines TRBV6-1 with TRBJ2-7; 7 nucleotides line up with TRBD1. The sequenced sample was PBMCs. The TCR originated in a woman in her 30s in good health and CMV-seronegative. CDR3 nucleotide sequence: TGTGCCAGCAGTATCACAGGGGCTCCCTCCTACGAGCAGTACTTC. Translation: CASSITGAPSYEQYF.